This is a list of T cell receptor beta chains from one sample in a study of blood T cell repertoires in COVID-19. Sequencing was performed with immunoSEQ multiplex PCR; in TCRdb, only in-frame clones are kept and a portion is missing. The table includes 150,000 to 200,000 clones, roughly 90% detected once. The sequenced material came from peripheral blood. These receptors all stem from a man aged 18 to 29 with acute or convalescent COVID-19. The CDR3 runs from the conserved cysteine through the conserved F or W. The D gene is left open where the match is weak. Not all rows give a size; the values are once, few, many and, for expanded clones, a class.

v_call	j_call	clone_size	d_call	cdr3_aa	cdr3_nt
TRBV7-9	TRBJ1-6	NA	NA	CASSLRKVEQATNSPLHF	TGTGCCAGCAGCTTAAGGAAGGTAGAACAGGCCACAAATTCACCCCTCCACTTT
TRBV2	TRBJ2-5	few	NA	CASKITAQETQYF	TGTGCCAGCAAAATAACAGCTCAAGAGACCCAGTACTTC
TRBV15	TRBJ1-5	once	NA	CATSRDLGAMKPQHF	TGTGCCACCAGCAGAGATCTTGGAGCTATGAAGCCCCAGCATTTT
TRBV19	TRBJ1-4	few	NA	CASIPRAGEEKLFF	TGTGCCAGTATCCCCCGGGCAGGGGAGGAAAAACTGTTTTTT
TRBV24-1	TRBJ1-2	NA	NA	CATSDLQVGGYTF	TGTGCCACCAGTGATTTGCAGGTCGGTGGCTACACCTTC
TRBV5-5	TRBJ1-2	NA	NA	CASSLEQGIYGYTF	TGTGCCAGCAGCTTGGAGCAGGGAATCTATGGCTACACCTTC
TRBV12-3/TRBV12-4	TRBJ1-1	NA	NA	CASTLGEGLLFF	TGTGCCAGCACCTTGGGAGAAGGCTTACTTTTCTTT
TRBV19	TRBJ2-7	NA	NA	CATPGHNSYEQYF	TGTGCCACTCCGGGACATAACTCCTACGAGCAGTACTTC
TRBV6-5	TRBJ1-2	once	TRBD1	CASRRGQYYGYTF	TGTGCCAGCAGAAGGGGACAGTACTATGGCTACACCTTC
TRBV12-5	TRBJ1-2	NA	TRBD1	CASGSDRARGYTF	TGTGCTAGTGGTTCGGACAGGGCGCGTGGCTACACCTTC
TRBV5-4	TRBJ2-7	NA	NA	CASSFLSYEQYF	TGTGCCAGCAGCTTCTTATCCTACGAGCAGTACTTC
TRBV4-1	TRBJ2-2	few	TRBD1	CASSPYWQGANTGELFF	TGCGCCAGCAGCCCCTATTGGCAGGGGGCGAACACCGGGGAGCTGTTTTTT
TRBV4-2	TRBJ2-7	once	TRBD2	CASSQSPSGTVEQYF	TGTGCCAGCAGCCAATCCCCTAGCGGGACGGTCGAGCAGTACTTC